The 8 T cell receptor beta chains listed next were all sequenced from one sample in a study of blood T cell repertoires in COVID-19. Assay: immunoSEQ multiplex PCR; the TCRdb copy retains only in-frame clones and omits some. The table records roughly 310,000 clones, 90% of them present only once. Sequenced material: PBMCs or T cells enriched from blood (not recorded which). The receptors were sampled from a man between 60 and 75 years old who had recovered from COVID-19.

This clone came up once. The rearrangement joins TRBV4-3 to TRBJ1-5, with TRBD1 as a possible D gene (5 bases). Per germline, CDR1 LGHNA and CDR2 YSLEER. Trimming left V 1 base short and J 7 bases short, with 11 bases between. This CDR3 comprises 14 residues. The CDR3 reads CASSQGRGSQPQHF. For the CDR3, the DNA is TGCGCCAGCAGCCAAGGGAGGGGCTCCCAGCCCCAGCATTTT.

This clone was counted a single time. The chain links TRBV29-1 to TRBJ2-3, with 8 bases identical to TRBD2. V shed 3 bases and J 3 bases; nucleotides not matched to a gene: 14. CDR1 and CDR2 from the germline V gene are SQVTM and ANQGSEA. The CDR3 contains 17 residues. The DNA of the CDR3 is TGCAGCGTTGATTTCGGGGGGGGTGGTGGCTTAACAGATACGCAGTATTTT. It encodes CSVDFGGGGGLTDTQYF.

V usage is TRBV7-9 and J usage is TRBJ2-2; 8 nucleotides line up with TRBD1. CDR1 SEHNR and CDR2 FQNEAQ come from the germline V gene (reference sequence). The V gene end was trimmed by 4 bases and the J gene end by 6 bases; junction bases not matched to a gene: 4. The CDR3 has 14 amino acids. The CDR3 here is CASSSRTGPGELFF. CDR3 sequence (DNA): TGTGCCAGCAGCTCGAGGACAGGGCCCGGGGAGCTGTTTTTT.

This clone was counted between two and nine times. The chain employs TRBV7-2 and TRBJ2-5, with a tentative D call TRBD1 (6 bases). In germline, CDR1 is SGHTA, CDR2 FQGNSA. The V and J ends lost 3 bases and 7 bases respectively, with 15 bases between them. The CDR3 has 14 residues. DNA for the CDR3: TGTGCCAGCAGCTTCCGGGACACACCAGGGACCCAGTACTTC. Translated: CASSFRDTPGTQYF.

The rearrangement uses TRBV24-1 and TRBJ1-2; D is ambiguous. Germline V gene sequence: CDR1 KGHDR, CDR2 SFDVKD. CDR3 length: 15 amino acids. Trimming removed 2 bases at V and 3 bases at J, with 12 bases between. CDR3 DNA: TGTGCCACCAGTGATTCCCTCGGTCACCACTATGGCTACACCTTC. Amino acid sequence: CATSDSLGHHYGYTF.

This chain connects TRBV19 to TRBJ2-3; D is undetermined. V lost 5 bases, J lost 1 base, and 10 bases lay in between. CDR1 is LNHDA, CDR2 SQIVND, per germline (reference sequence). The CDR3 runs to 14 residues. The CDR3, as DNA: TGTGCCAGTAGTCGCGGCATTGGCACAGATACGCAGTATTTT. Its translation: CASSRGIGTDTQYF.

The chain is built from TRBV30 and TRBJ1-6, with 8 bases that match TRBD1. The germline gives CDR1 GTSNPN, CDR2 SVGIG (reference sequence). J lost 7 bases, V lost 2 bases, and 7 bases had no gene match. There are 15 residues in the CDR3. CDR3 residues: CAWSTSGTGNSPLHF. The CDR3 bases are TGTGCCTGGAGTACCTCCGGGACAGGAAATTCACCCCTCCACTTT.

This rearrangement joins TRBV14 to TRBJ2-1; D gene uncertain. This CDR3 comprises 13 residues. Trimming stripped 0 bases from V and 8 bases from J, with 8 bases between. Germline values: CDR1 SGHDN, CDR2 FVKESK. CDR3 sequence reads: CASSQEGGHEQFF. CDR3 nucleotides: TGTGCCAGCAGCCAAGAAGGCGGTCATGAGCAGTTCTTC. Using reference TRBV14 and TRBJ2-1 for the parts outside the CDR3, the full variable domain is EAGVTQFPSHSVIEKGQTVTLRCDPISGHDNLYWYRRVMGKEIKFLLHFVKESKQDESGMPNNRFLAERTGGTYSTLKVQPAELEDSGVYFCASSQEGGHEQFFGPGTRLTVL.